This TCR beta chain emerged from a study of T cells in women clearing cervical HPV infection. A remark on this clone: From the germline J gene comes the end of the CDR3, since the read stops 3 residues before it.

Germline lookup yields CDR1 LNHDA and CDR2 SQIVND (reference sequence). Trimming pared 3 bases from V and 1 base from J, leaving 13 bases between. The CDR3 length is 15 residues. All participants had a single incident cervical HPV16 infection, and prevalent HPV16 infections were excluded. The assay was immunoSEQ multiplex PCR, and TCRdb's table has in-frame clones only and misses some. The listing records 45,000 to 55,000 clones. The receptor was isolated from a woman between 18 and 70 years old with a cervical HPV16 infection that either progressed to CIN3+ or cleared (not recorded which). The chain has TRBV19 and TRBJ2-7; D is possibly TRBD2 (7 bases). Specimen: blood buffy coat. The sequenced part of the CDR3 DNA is TGTGCCAGTAGTATTGGGGGGGCTAGGTCCTACGAG. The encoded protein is CASSIGGARSYE. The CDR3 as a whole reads CASSIGGARSYEQYF.